These 25 T cell receptor beta chains share one sample of origin, sequenced in a study of T-cell memory formation after mild COVID-19. TCRdb analysed the 5' RACE reads with MiXCR anew, one entry per CDR3 protein. The sample yields 500,000 to 650,000 distinct CDR3 sequences, 20% to 25% seen once. The specimen was PBMCs or a T cell subset sorted from them (not recorded which). The receptor source for this set is an adult woman who had mild COVID-19 (a few samples of this study predate the infection). Cell type and time point are not known.

This clonotype was observed a few times. The rearrangement uses TRBV5-1 and TRBJ1-1, with D unresolved. Trimming removed 0 bases at V and 4 bases at J, with 10 bases between. Germline loops: CDR1 SGHRS, CDR2 YFSETQ. This CDR3 is built from 14 residues. This CDR3 is CASSLGDLRTEAFF. CDR3 nucleotides: TGCGCCAGCAGCTTGGGGGATCTGCGCACTGAAGCTTTCTTT.

This clonotype was found many times. The chain combines TRBV7-6 with TRBJ2-1; D possibly corresponds to TRBD2 (5 bases). Trimming pared 4 bases from V and 10 bases from J, leaving 11 bases between. The germline CDR1 and CDR2 sequences are SGHVS and FNYEAQ. The CDR3 is 12 residues long. The CDR3 is CASSYSWEEQFF. The CDR3 nucleotides read TGTGCCAGCAGCTACTCATGGGAGGAGCAGTTCTTC.

There are a few counts of this clonotype. The J gene is TRBJ2-3, the V gene TRBV2, with TRBD2 identical over 10 bases. The CDR3 length is 13 residues. Germline V CDR1 and CDR2: SNHLY, FYNNEI. Losses at the gene ends were 10 bases for V and 3 bases for J; bases not matched to a gene: 4. The CDR3 protein is CAILAGGTDTQYF. CDR3 nucleotide sequence: TGTGCCATCTTAGCGGGAGGAACAGATACGCAGTATTTT.

This clonotype was seen a few times. V and J are TRBV7-6 and TRBJ2-7; the match to TRBD2 covers 7 bases. The CDR3 runs 14 residues. V shed 5 bases and J 5 bases; nucleotides not matched to a gene: 9. CDR1 is SGHVS, CDR2 FNYEAQ, per germline. Here the CDR3 reads CASSPIGGMDEQYF. For the CDR3, the DNA is TGTGCCAGCAGCCCTATCGGGGGGATGGACGAGCAGTACTTC.

This clonotype was seen more than once but under ten times. This rearrangement joins TRBV7-9 to TRBJ2-4, with D possibly matching TRBD1 (6 bases). Germline CDR1 SEHNR, CDR2 FQNEAQ (reference sequence). This CDR3 has 13 residues. The V gene lost 7 bases and the J gene lost 12 bases, with 19 bases spanning the gap. The CDR3 sequence: CASIPRDTVTQYF. For the CDR3, the DNA is TGTGCCAGCATCCCTCGGGACACCGTCACTCAGTACTTC.

The CDR3, as DNA: TGTGCCAGCAGCTTCTCGGGACAGGGCTTCTCTGGAAACACCATATATTTT. Its protein is CASSFSGQGFSGNTIYF. V and J are TRBV7-2 and TRBJ1-3; 9 nucleotides match TRBD1. Germline V gene data show CDR1 as SGHTA and CDR2 as FQGNSA. The CDR3 is 17 amino acids. V trimming: 3 bases; J trimming: 0 bases; junction bases outside the gene matches: 6.

This clonotype has only a few counts. This CDR3 is CASRNPAGGGQDTQYF. CDR3 nucleotide sequence: TGTGCCAGCAGAAATCCCGCGGGCGGGGGGCAAGATACGCAGTATTTT. The V call is TRBV27, the J call TRBJ2-3; 8 bases align to TRBD2. The J segment lost 5 bases and the V segment lost 6 bases, leaving 13 bases of the junction unmatched. The germline gives CDR1 MNHEY, CDR2 SMNVEV (reference sequence). The CDR3 has 16 amino acids.

J is TRBJ1-5 and V is TRBV6-5; no clear D gene. Trimming shortened V by 5 bases and J by 0 bases, and 8 bases separated the two germline ends. CDR1 and CDR2 (germline): MNHEY, SVGAGI. The CDR3 extends over 14 amino acids. CDR3 sequence reads: CASSRAYSNQPQHF. The CDR3 bases are TGTGCCAGCAGTCGGGCCTATAGCAATCAGCCCCAGCATTTT.

This chain links TRBV12-3 or TRBV12-4 with TRBJ1-4; maybe TRBD1 (5 bases). The CDR3 has 13 residues. Deletions cut 6 bases from V and 7 bases from J, with 12 bases between. CDR3 amino acids: CASSRAGGEKLFF. CDR3 nucleotides: TGTGCCAGCAGCAGGGCCGGGGGTGAAAAACTGTTTTTT.

The chain employs TRBV5-4 and TRBJ2-5; D call uncertain. Germline loops: CDR1 SGHNT, CDR2 YYREEE (reference sequence). The CDR3 spans 14 residues. Trimming stripped 0 bases from V and 4 bases from J, with 10 bases between. The CDR3 is CASSLDGFSETQYF. The DNA for the CDR3 is TGTGCCAGCAGCTTGGACGGGTTTTCAGAGACCCAGTACTTC. Full variable domain (remainder filled in from reference TRBV5-4 and TRBJ2-5): ETGVTQSPTHLIKTRGQQVTLRCSSQSGHNTVSWYQQALGQGPQFIFQYYREEENGRGNFPPRFSGLQFPNYSSELNVNALELDDSALYLCASSLDGFSETQYFGPGTRLLVL.

This clonotype came up a few times. V and J are TRBV12-3 or TRBV12-4 and TRBJ2-4, with 7 bases fitting TRBD1. J lost 3 bases, V lost 5 bases, and 13 bases had no gene match. This CDR3 is 17 amino acids long. Here the CDR3 reads CASSEGLGGTDKNIQYF. The CDR3 nucleotides read TGTGCCAGCAGTGAGGGTTTGGGTGGGACAGACAAAAACATTCAGTACTTC.

V usage is TRBV20-1 and J usage is TRBJ2-7; possibly TRBD2 for D (5 bases). Deletions cut 3 bases from V and 0 bases from J, with 6 bases between. This CDR3 is built from 12 residues. Per germline, CDR1 DFQATT and CDR2 SNEGSKA (reference sequence). The CDR3 sequence: CSASEGSYEQYF. CDR3 DNA: TGCAGTGCTAGTGAGGGCTCCTACGAGCAGTACTTC.

In its sample, this clonotype was seen a few times. This rearrangement joins TRBV2 to TRBJ1-3; 7 nucleotides align to TRBD1. V lost 9 bases and J lost 0; bases outside the gene matches: 8. Per germline, CDR1 SNHLY and CDR2 FYNNEI. The CDR3 has 15 residues. The CDR3 DNA is TGTGCCAGTCGGACGGGACAGAGCTCTGGAAACACCATATATTTT. This encodes CASRTGQSSGNTIYF.

The rearrangement uses TRBV7-8 and TRBJ2-2, with unresolved D. V lost 5 bases and J lost 6, with 16 bases in between. The germline V gene has CDR1 SGHVS and CDR2 FQNEAQ. The CDR3 runs 15 residues. The CDR3 nucleotides are TGTGCCAGCAGCCGTTGGCGTCACAGCGCCGGGGAGCTGTTTTTT. Its protein is CASSRWRHSAGELFF.

This clonotype turned up a few times. The rearrangement joins TRBV5-6 to TRBJ2-7; perhaps TRBD1 as D (5 bases). The CDR3 length is 14 residues. Trimming took 2 bases from V and 6 from J, leaving 15 bases between them. Germline V lookup: CDR1 SGHDT, CDR2 YYEEEE. CDR3 nucleotide sequence: TGTGCCAGCAGCTTCGGAACAGGTTTTCTCGAGCAGTACTTC. This codes for CASSFGTGFLEQYF.

The chain joins TRBV20-1 to TRBJ1-2, with a weak D call TRBD1 (6 bases). Germline V CDR1 and CDR2: DFQATT, SNEGSKA (reference sequence). The CDR3 runs 15 residues. V gave up 0 bases and J gave up 4 bases, with 15 bases separating them. The CDR3: CSARDLGVQGYGYTF. The CDR3 DNA follows: TGCAGTGCTAGAGATCTCGGCGTACAGGGCTATGGCTACACCTTC.

This clonotype was picked up a small number of times. V gene TRBV24-1 combines with J gene TRBJ2-7; a weak D match, TRBD2 (6 bases). Germline V gene sequence: CDR1 KGHDR, CDR2 SFDVKD. The V end was cut by 5 bases, the J end by 2 bases, with 15 bases between. The CDR3 length is 15 residues. The CDR3 DNA reads TGTGCCACCAGTGCGGGGGACGGACTAACCTACGAGCAGTACTTC. It is translated as CATSAGDGLTYEQYF.

This clonotype showed up just a few times. The CDR3 bases are TGTGCCAGCAGTGCCCGGGGTTATTATGACACTGAAGCTTTCTTT. It encodes CASSARGYYDTEAFF. V usage is TRBV12-3 or TRBV12-4 and J usage is TRBJ1-1; D is unclear. This CDR3 is built from 15 residues. The V gene lost 5 bases and the J gene lost 3 bases, with 16 bases spanning the gap.

V usage is TRBV5-1 and J usage is TRBJ2-4; tentatively, D is TRBD1 (6 bases). Germline V gene data show CDR1 as SGHRS and CDR2 as YFSETQ. V lost 5 bases to trimming and J lost 5 bases, with 11 bases between them. The CDR3 consists of 13 residues. The CDR3 DNA reads as TGCGCCAGCAGTTGGACAGCAGAAAACATTCAGTACTTC. Protein: CASSWTAENIQYF.

This clonotype was counted between two and nine times. This chain connects TRBV2 to TRBJ2-4, with a possible D match to TRBD2 (5 bases). There are 15 residues in the CDR3. V gave up 4 bases and J gave up 0 bases, with 10 bases separating them. Germline-derived CDR1 and CDR2 are SNHLY and FYNNEI. The chain's CDR3 is CASSGEGLAKNIQYF. CDR3 in DNA: TGTGCCAGCAGTGGTGAGGGTCTAGCCAAAAACATTCAGTACTTC.

This clonotype was picked up one time. The J gene is TRBJ1-1, the V gene TRBV20-1, with D hard to call. Per the germline V gene, CDR1 is DFQATT and CDR2 is SNEGSKA (reference sequence). V dropped 1 base and J dropped 0 bases, with 9 bases sitting between them. The CDR3 contains 14 residues. The CDR3 sequence is CSARAPSLNTEAFF. The CDR3 DNA is TGCAGTGCTAGAGCGCCAAGCCTGAACACTGAAGCTTTCTTT.

This clonotype was counted only a few times. CDR3 region: CASSQDRPKDTQYF. CDR3 DNA sequence: TGTGCCAGCAGCCAAGATAGGCCCAAGGATACGCAGTATTTT. The chain has TRBV3-1 and TRBJ2-3; D ambiguous. Germline V CDR1 and CDR2: LGHDT, YNNKEL (reference sequence). The germline V and J ends were trimmed by 0 bases and 6 bases, with 10 bases remaining between them. This CDR3 comprises 14 residues.

At least ten counts were recorded for this clonotype. CDR3 DNA sequence: TGCGCCAGCAGCCCCGACCCCTCCTACAATGAGCAGTTCTTC. It yields the protein CASSPDPSYNEQFF. The chain uses TRBV5-1 and TRBJ2-1, with unresolved D. The V gene lost 4 bases and the J gene lost 0 bases, with 8 bases spanning the gap. From germline, CDR1 is SGHRS and CDR2 YFSETQ. This CDR3 is 14 amino acids long.

The V and J genes are TRBV6-5 and TRBJ2-3; a possible D gene is TRBD1 (5 bases). The CDR3 covers 14 residues. Germline CDR1 and CDR2: MNHEY and SVGAGI. V gave up 6 bases and J gave up 4 bases, with 14 bases separating them. The DNA of the CDR3 is TGTGCCAGCAGCCAAGGGGTAGGCGCAGATACGCAGTATTTT. The encoded protein is CASSQGVGADTQYF.

This rearrangement joins TRBV5-6 to TRBJ2-7, with 7 bases aligning to TRBD1. CDR1 SGHDT and CDR2 YYEEEE come from the germline V gene. The V segment lost 2 bases and the J segment 6 bases; nucleotides outside the gene matches: 8. CDR3 length equals 14 residues. The CDR3 here is CASSFGTALVEQYF. The CDR3 nucleotides read TGTGCCAGCAGCTTTGGGACAGCGCTGGTCGAGCAGTACTTC.